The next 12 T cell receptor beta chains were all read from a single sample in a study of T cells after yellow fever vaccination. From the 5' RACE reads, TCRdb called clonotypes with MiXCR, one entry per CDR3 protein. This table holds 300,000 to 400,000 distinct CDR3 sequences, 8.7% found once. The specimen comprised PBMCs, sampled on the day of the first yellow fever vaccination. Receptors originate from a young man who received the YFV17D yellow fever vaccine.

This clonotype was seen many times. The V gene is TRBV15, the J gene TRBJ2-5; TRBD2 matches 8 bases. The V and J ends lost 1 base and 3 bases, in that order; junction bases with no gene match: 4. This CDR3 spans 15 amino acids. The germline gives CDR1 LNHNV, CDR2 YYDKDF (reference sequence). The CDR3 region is CATSRVIAGKETQYF. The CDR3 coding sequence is TGTGCCACCAGCAGAGTTATAGCGGGGAAAGAGACCCAGTACTTC.

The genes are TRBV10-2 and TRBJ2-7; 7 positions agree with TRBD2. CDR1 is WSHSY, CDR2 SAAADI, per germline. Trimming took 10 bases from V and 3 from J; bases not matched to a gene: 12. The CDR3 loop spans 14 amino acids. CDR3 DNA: TGCGCCACCTTTTTCTCGGGGGGAAACTACGAGCAGTACGTC. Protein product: CATFFSGGNYEQYV.

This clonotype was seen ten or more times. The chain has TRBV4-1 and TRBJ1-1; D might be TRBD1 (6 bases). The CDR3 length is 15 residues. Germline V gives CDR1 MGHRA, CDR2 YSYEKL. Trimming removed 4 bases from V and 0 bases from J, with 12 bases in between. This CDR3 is CASSPRDTLNTEAFF. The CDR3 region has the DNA TGCGCCAGCAGCCCTCGGGACACACTGAACACTGAAGCTTTCTTT.

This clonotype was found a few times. The CDR3 loop reads CASSPEKDRDTEAFF. In nucleotides, the CDR3 is TGTGCCAGCAGCCCAGAAAAGGACAGGGACACTGAAGCTTTCTTT. V is TRBV5-8 and J is TRBJ1-1; 8 positions match TRBD1. V shed 4 bases and J 3 bases; nucleotides not matched to a gene: 8. CDR1 is SGHTS, CDR2 YDEGEE, per germline. CDR3 length: 15 amino acids.

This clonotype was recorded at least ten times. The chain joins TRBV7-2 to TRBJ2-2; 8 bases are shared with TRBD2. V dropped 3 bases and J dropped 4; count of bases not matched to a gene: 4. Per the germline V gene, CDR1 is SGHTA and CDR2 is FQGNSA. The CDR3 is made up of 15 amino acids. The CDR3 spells CASSFSGGGTGELFF. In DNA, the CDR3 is TGTGCCAGCAGCTTCAGCGGGGGCGGCACCGGGGAGCTGTTTTTT.

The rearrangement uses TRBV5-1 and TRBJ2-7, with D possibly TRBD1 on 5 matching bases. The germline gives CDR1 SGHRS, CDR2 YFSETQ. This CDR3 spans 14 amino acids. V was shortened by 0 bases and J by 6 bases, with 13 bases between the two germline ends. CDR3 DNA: TGCGCCAGCAGCTTGGGTGACAGAACATCCGAGCAGTACGTC. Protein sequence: CASSLGDRTSEQYV.

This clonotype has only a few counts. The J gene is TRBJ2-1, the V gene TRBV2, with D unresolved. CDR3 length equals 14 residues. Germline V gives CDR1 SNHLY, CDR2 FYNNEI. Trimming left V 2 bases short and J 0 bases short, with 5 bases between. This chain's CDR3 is CASSEWGSYNEQFF. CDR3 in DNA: TGTGCCAGCAGTGAATGGGGCTCCTACAATGAGCAGTTCTTC.

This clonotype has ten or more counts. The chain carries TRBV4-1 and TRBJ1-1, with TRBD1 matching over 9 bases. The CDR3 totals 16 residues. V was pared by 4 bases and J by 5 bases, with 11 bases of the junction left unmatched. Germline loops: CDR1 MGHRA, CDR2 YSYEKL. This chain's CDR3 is CASSRGLQGARTEAFF. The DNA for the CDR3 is TGCGCCAGCAGCCGAGGACTACAGGGGGCGAGGACTGAAGCTTTCTTT.

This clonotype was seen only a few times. This CDR3 is CSARVSGGADEQFF. The CDR3 region has the DNA TGCAGTGCTAGGGTTAGCGGGGGGGCCGATGAGCAGTTCTTC. The rearrangement joins TRBV20-1 to TRBJ2-1, with TRBD2 matching over 11 bases. The CDR3 runs 14 residues. Germline V gene lookup returns CDR1 DFQATT and CDR2 SNEGSKA (reference sequence). The junction had 6 bases not matched to a gene; V was cut back by 3 bases and J by 8 bases.

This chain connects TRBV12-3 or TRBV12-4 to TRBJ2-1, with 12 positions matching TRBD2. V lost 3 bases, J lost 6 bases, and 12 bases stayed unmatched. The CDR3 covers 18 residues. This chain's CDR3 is CASSFSSGGAGFGNEQFF. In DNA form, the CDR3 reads TGTGCCAGCAGTTTCTCTAGCGGGGGGGCCGGATTCGGCAATGAGCAGTTCTTC.

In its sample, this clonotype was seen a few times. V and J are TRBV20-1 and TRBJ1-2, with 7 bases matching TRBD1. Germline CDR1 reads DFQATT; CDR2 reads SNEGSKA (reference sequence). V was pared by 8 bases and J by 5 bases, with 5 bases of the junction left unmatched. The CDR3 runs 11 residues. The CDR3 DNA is TGCAGTTCAACAGGGGAGTATGGCTACACCTTC. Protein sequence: CSSTGEYGYTF.

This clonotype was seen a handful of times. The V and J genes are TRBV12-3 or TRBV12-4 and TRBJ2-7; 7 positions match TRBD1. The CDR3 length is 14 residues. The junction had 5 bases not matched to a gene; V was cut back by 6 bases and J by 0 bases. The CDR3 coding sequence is TGTGCCAGCAGAACGACAGGGAACTCCTACGAGCAGTACTTC. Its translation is CASRTTGNSYEQYF.